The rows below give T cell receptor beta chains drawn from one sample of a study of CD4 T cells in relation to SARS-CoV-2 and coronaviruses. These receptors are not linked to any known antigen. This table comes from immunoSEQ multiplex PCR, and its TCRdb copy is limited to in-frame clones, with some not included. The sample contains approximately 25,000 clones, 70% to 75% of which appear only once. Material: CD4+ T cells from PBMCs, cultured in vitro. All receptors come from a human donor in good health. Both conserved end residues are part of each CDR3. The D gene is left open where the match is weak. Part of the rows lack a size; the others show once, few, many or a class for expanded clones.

CDR3nt: TGCGCCAGCAGTGACCCCACTAGCGGGACAAATGAGCAGTTCTTC; CDR3aa: CASSDPTSGTNEQFF; abundance: -; d_gene: TRBD2; v_gene: TRBV10-1; j_gene: TRBJ2-1
CDR3nt: TGTGCCAGCAGCCGTCCCGGGACAGGGGGCCGGGGTGGCTACACCTTC; CDR3aa: CASSRPGTGGRGGYTF; abundance: -; d_gene: TRBD1; v_gene: TRBV7-8; j_gene: TRBJ1-2
CDR3nt: TGTGCCAGCAGCCCGCCACCGGGACAGGGGGACACCATATATTTT; CDR3aa: CASSPPPGQGDTIYF; abundance: -; d_gene: TRBD1; v_gene: TRBV7-6; j_gene: TRBJ1-3
CDR3nt: TGTGCCAGCACCCCACCCGGCCAGGGGTCACCCCTCCACTTT; CDR3aa: CASTPPGQGSPLHF; abundance: -; d_gene: -; v_gene: TRBV2; j_gene: TRBJ1-6
CDR3nt: TGTGCCATCAGTGAGTCTGGGGCGGGAGCCCGTCCAGAGACCCAGTACTTC; CDR3aa: CAISESGAGARPETQYF; abundance: -; d_gene: TRBD2; v_gene: TRBV10-3; j_gene: TRBJ2-5
CDR3nt: TGTGCCACCAGCAGAGATCTTTCTAGCGGGAGGGGGGGTATCAATGAGCAGTTCTTC; CDR3aa: CATSRDLSSGRGGINEQFF; abundance: -; d_gene: TRBD2; v_gene: TRBV15; j_gene: TRBJ2-1
CDR3nt: TGTGCCAGCAGCCGATCAGCCCCTACCCTAGGCTATGGCTACACCTTC; CDR3aa: CASSRSAPTLGYGYTF; abundance: few; d_gene: -; v_gene: TRBV14; j_gene: TRBJ1-2
CDR3nt: TGTGCCAGCAGCTTTTCCGGGGGCTTCAATCAGCCCCAGCATTTT; CDR3aa: CASSFSGGFNQPQHF; abundance: -; d_gene: -; v_gene: TRBV7-9; j_gene: TRBJ1-5
CDR3nt: TGCGCCAGCAGCCACGTGGGAGGGGGAGCCAAAAACATTCAGTACTTC; CDR3aa: CASSHVGGGAKNIQYF; abundance: once; d_gene: -; v_gene: TRBV4-1; j_gene: TRBJ2-4
CDR3nt: TGTGCCAGCAGCCAAGATAACAGGCTCGCTGAAGCTTTCTTT; CDR3aa: CASSQDNRLAEAFF; abundance: -; d_gene: -; v_gene: TRBV3-1/TRBV3-2; j_gene: TRBJ1-1
CDR3nt: TGTGCCAGCAGTTCCCTAACGAGAGGTTGGGGCACTGAAGCTTTCTTT; CDR3aa: CASSSLTRGWGTEAFF; abundance: once; d_gene: -; v_gene: TRBV6-5; j_gene: TRBJ1-1
CDR3nt: TGTGCCAGCAGTGAAGGGACAGGGGGCGTTTCACCCCTCCACTTT; CDR3aa: CASSEGTGGVSPLHF; abundance: few; d_gene: TRBD1; v_gene: TRBV6-1; j_gene: TRBJ1-6
CDR3nt: TGCGCCAGCAGCGGGACAGGGGGTGTAGATACGCAGTATTTT; CDR3aa: CASSGTGGVDTQYF; abundance: -; d_gene: TRBD1; v_gene: TRBV5-1; j_gene: TRBJ2-3
CDR3nt: TGTGCCAGCAGCTTGGCGGGGGATAATTCACCCCTCCACTTT; CDR3aa: CASSLAGDNSPLHF; abundance: -; d_gene: -; v_gene: TRBV5-4; j_gene: TRBJ1-6
CDR3nt: TGTGCCACCAGCTCTGGTACCGAGCAGTACTTC; CDR3aa: CATSSGTEQYF; abundance: -; d_gene: -; v_gene: TRBV24-1; j_gene: TRBJ2-7
CDR3nt: TGTGCCAGCAGCGTAGGGGGCGGGAGCGTCGGGGAGCTGTTTTTT; CDR3aa: CASSVGGGSVGELFF; abundance: -; d_gene: TRBD2; v_gene: TRBV9; j_gene: TRBJ2-2
CDR3nt: TGTGCCAGTAGTATGCGATCAGCGGGAGGGCCGGCCTACGAGCAGTACTTC; CDR3aa: CASSMRSAGGPAYEQYF; abundance: -; d_gene: TRBD2; v_gene: TRBV19; j_gene: TRBJ2-7
CDR3nt: TGTGCCAGCTCCCAACTAGCCCATCGTGGAGATACGCAGTATTTT; CDR3aa: CASSQLAHRGDTQYF; abundance: few; d_gene: -; v_gene: TRBV18; j_gene: TRBJ2-3
CDR3nt: TGTGCCACCATTCGGGGGGGCTCTGGAAACACCATATATTTT; CDR3aa: CATIRGGSGNTIYF; abundance: -; d_gene: -; v_gene: TRBV6-5; j_gene: TRBJ1-3
CDR3nt: TGTGCCAGCAGCCAACGTCAGGCGGCTAATTCACCCCTCCACTTT; CDR3aa: CASSQRQAANSPLHF; abundance: -; d_gene: -; v_gene: TRBV14; j_gene: TRBJ1-6
CDR3nt: TGTGCCAGCAGTGTCACAGGGGGCTCACATCAGCCCCAGCATTTT; CDR3aa: CASSVTGGSHQPQHF; abundance: -; d_gene: TRBD1; v_gene: TRBV2; j_gene: TRBJ1-5
CDR3nt: TGTGCCAGCAGCTTACAGGGGCCTAGCACAGATACGCAGCATTTT; CDR3aa: CASSLQGPSTDTQHF; abundance: -; d_gene: TRBD1; v_gene: TRBV5-5; j_gene: TRBJ1-5
CDR3nt: TGTGCCAGCAGTCCCGTTGGAGGAGGGTTCACAGATACGCAGTATTTT; CDR3aa: CASSPVGGGFTDTQYF; abundance: -; d_gene: -; v_gene: TRBV27; j_gene: TRBJ2-3
CDR3nt: TGTGCCAGCAGCTTACTTCTTACCACGGACAGACTCAACACCGGGGAGCTGTTTTTT; CDR3aa: CASSLLLTTDRLNTGELFF; abundance: -; d_gene: -; v_gene: TRBV7-9; j_gene: TRBJ2-2
CDR3nt: TGTGCCAGTACAGGGTATCCGTACAATGAGCAGTTCTTC; CDR3aa: CASTGYPYNEQFF; abundance: -; d_gene: -; v_gene: TRBV19; j_gene: TRBJ2-1
CDR3nt: TGCGCCAGCAGCCAAGAAGGGACAGTCTCCTACGAGCAGTACTTC; CDR3aa: CASSQEGTVSYEQYF; abundance: -; d_gene: TRBD1; v_gene: TRBV4-1; j_gene: TRBJ2-7
CDR3nt: TGTGCCTGGATCAGAGGGTATGGCACCGGGGAGCTGTTTTTT; CDR3aa: CAWIRGYGTGELFF; abundance: -; d_gene: -; v_gene: TRBV30; j_gene: TRBJ2-2
CDR3nt: TGCGCCAGCAGCCTGGGACAGGGCGATCAGCCCCAGCATTTT; CDR3aa: CASSLGQGDQPQHF; abundance: few; d_gene: TRBD1; v_gene: TRBV5-1; j_gene: TRBJ1-5
CDR3nt: TGTGCCAGCAGCCAAGGAGGAGGGAATTCACCCCTCCACTTT; CDR3aa: CASSQGGGNSPLHF; abundance: -; d_gene: -; v_gene: TRBV3-1/TRBV3-2; j_gene: TRBJ1-6
CDR3nt: TGTGCCAGCAGTGAAGCGATGAGAGGTGGTGAAGCTTTCTTT; CDR3aa: CASSEAMRGGEAFF; abundance: -; d_gene: -; v_gene: TRBV2; j_gene: TRBJ1-1
CDR3nt: TGTGCCAGCAGCTTAAGGGCGGGGGGCTCCTACAATGAGCAGTTCTTC; CDR3aa: CASSLRAGGSYNEQFF; abundance: -; d_gene: TRBD2; v_gene: TRBV7-9; j_gene: TRBJ2-1
CDR3nt: TGTGCCAGCAGCTTAGGAGGCGCGGAGCCCTCTAATGAGCAGTTCTTC; CDR3aa: CASSLGGAEPSNEQFF; abundance: -; d_gene: -; v_gene: TRBV7-2; j_gene: TRBJ2-1
CDR3nt: TGTGCCAGTAGTATTAATTGGGGGAGCGGTGAGCAGTTCTTC; CDR3aa: CASSINWGSGEQFF; abundance: -; d_gene: -; v_gene: TRBV19; j_gene: TRBJ2-1
CDR3nt: TGCGCCAGCAGCCAAGAATCGAAAGAGACCCAGTACTTC; CDR3aa: CASSQESKETQYF; abundance: -; d_gene: -; v_gene: TRBV4-1; j_gene: TRBJ2-5
CDR3nt: TGCGCCAGCAGCTTGGGGACTAGCCGAAATGAGCAGTTCTTC; CDR3aa: CASSLGTSRNEQFF; abundance: -; d_gene: TRBD2; v_gene: TRBV5-1; j_gene: TRBJ2-1
CDR3nt: TGTGCCAGCAGCTTTAAGGGAGGCGCTACGGGGCAGTACTTC; CDR3aa: CASSFKGGATGQYF; abundance: -; d_gene: -; v_gene: TRBV7-2; j_gene: TRBJ2-7
CDR3nt: TGTGCCAGCAGCTTAACTTCGGGAAGGTCCTACAATGAGCAGTTCTTC; CDR3aa: CASSLTSGRSYNEQFF; abundance: -; d_gene: -; v_gene: TRBV7-2; j_gene: TRBJ2-1
CDR3nt: TGTGCCAGCACCGTCAGCGCGGGAGTTCTAAATGAGCAGTTCTTC; CDR3aa: CASTVSAGVLNEQFF; abundance: once; d_gene: TRBD2; v_gene: TRBV7-6; j_gene: TRBJ2-1